This section outlines one T cell receptor (beta chain) sequence together with its context. The data were produced by immunoSEQ multiplex PCR, yet TCRdb's version contains in-frame clones alone and is incomplete. This repertoire shows about 130,000 clones, just under 85% found once; its top ten account for around 10%. These data belong to a study of blood T cell repertoires in COVID-19. Study at large: The origin of the acute and convalescent COVID-19 samples was the United States, Italy and Spain.

This CDR3 has 13 amino acids. V lost 0 bases and J 7 bases, leaving 9 bases between the germline ends. Germline lookup yields CDR1 LNHNV and CDR2 YYDKDF (reference sequence). The origin of this receptor is a man in his forties or fifties who had recovered from COVID-19. The sample was PBMCs or T cells enriched from blood (not recorded which). The chain combines TRBV15 with TRBJ1-2, with a tentative D call TRBD1 (6 bases). The CDR3 DNA is TGTGCCACCAGCAGAGATTTGGGGGCTGGCTACACCTTC. Translated, it gives CATSRDLGAGYTF.